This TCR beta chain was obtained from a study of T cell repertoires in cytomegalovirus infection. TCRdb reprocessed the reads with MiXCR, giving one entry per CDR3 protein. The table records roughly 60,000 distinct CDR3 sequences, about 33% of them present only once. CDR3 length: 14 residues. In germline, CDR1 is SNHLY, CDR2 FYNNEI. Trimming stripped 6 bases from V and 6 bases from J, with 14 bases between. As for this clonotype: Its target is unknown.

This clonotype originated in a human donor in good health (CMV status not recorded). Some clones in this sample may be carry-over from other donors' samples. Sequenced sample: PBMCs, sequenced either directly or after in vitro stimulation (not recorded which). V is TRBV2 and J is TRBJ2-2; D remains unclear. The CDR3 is CASSGSWQAGELFF. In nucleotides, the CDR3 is TGTGCCAGCAGCGGCTCATGGCAGGCCGGGGAGCTGTTTTTT.